The clone carrying this TCR beta chain is labeled medium-sized. The antigen is undetermined. The germline gives CDR1 SQVTM, CDR2 ANQGSEA. V was clipped by 6 bases and J by 2 bases, with 17 bases between them. This CDR3 region has 15 residues. A mixed TRB-A/B primer pool amplified rearranged TRB by multiplex touch-down PCR. Using its own MiXCR run on the multiplex PCR reads, TCRdb lists one record per CDR3 protein. This sample has around 20,000 distinct CDR3 sequences; roughly 35% occur once, and the top ten carry about a sixth. The data belong to a study of T cell repertoires in aging, cancer and after chemotherapy. Study results and caveats: Healthy donors lost TCR diversity with age mainly through richness, cancer patients through richness and evenness.

TCR beta rearrangements were amplified from peripheral blood genomic DNA. The receptor comes from a human donor with a solid tumor. The V and J genes are TRBV29-1 and TRBJ2-1; possibly TRBD1 for D (6 bases). The specimen sequenced was blood. CDR3 coding DNA: TGCAGCGTGCTACCGGGACACAGCCCCTACAATGAGCAGTTCTTC. Amino acids: CSVLPGHSPYNEQFF.